Following are 16 T cell receptor beta chains from one sample sequenced in a study of control samples from healthy donors and cancer patients (dated by TCRdb to between 2020 and 2021). The receptor library was made with the immunoSEQ multiplex PCR assay. TCRdb took over this immuneACCESS table, retaining in-frame rearrangements with V and J assigned. Such tables are incomplete; in checked studies, under half of the missing clones stem from an unresolved V gene, and the remainder is unexplained. The sample table lists 200,000 or so clones, around 94% of them with a count of one. The ten biggest clones cover 1.5% of the sample. The sample consisted of blood. These receptors originate from a man aged 50 or older in good health.

V usage is TRBV20-1 and J usage is TRBJ2-2; D call uncertain. Germline CDR1 reads DFQATT; CDR2 reads SNEGSKA (reference sequence). The length of the CDR3 is 11 residues. Trimming took off 2 bases at V and 4 bases at J, with 2 bases between the two ends. In DNA, the CDR3 is TGCAGTGCTAGACGCACCGGGGAGCTGTTTTTT. It yields the protein CSARRTGELFF.

V is TRBV28 and J is TRBJ1-2; 8 nucleotides agree with TRBD1. This CDR3 comprises 14 residues. Germline assignment: CDR1 MDHEN and CDR2 SYDVKM. V lost 1 base, J lost 4 bases, and 2 bases stayed unmatched. For the CDR3, the DNA is TGTGCCAGCAGTTTATTGGACAGGGCCTATGGCTACACCTTC. Amino acids: CASSLLDRAYGYTF.

This clone appeared once. J is TRBJ2-5 and V is TRBV11-2; D assignment may be TRBD1 or TRBD2 (5 bases each). The CDR3 has 14 residues. Trimming took off 3 bases at V and 4 bases at J, with 12 bases between the two ends. Germline loops: CDR1 SGHAT, CDR2 FQNNGV. CDR3 sequence (DNA): TGTGCCAGCAGCTTCGACCGGGGCGGAGAGACCCAGTACTTC. Its protein is CASSFDRGGETQYF.

This sequence joins TRBV15 and TRBJ2-1; unclear D gene. Trimming took off 1 base at V and 6 bases at J, with 4 bases between the two ends. Per the germline V gene, CDR1 is LNHNV and CDR2 is YYDKDF (reference sequence). The CDR3 has 12 residues. The CDR3 sequence is CATSRGLNEQFF. In DNA form, the CDR3 reads TGTGCCACCAGCAGAGGGCTCAATGAGCAGTTCTTC.

This sequence joins TRBV5-1 and TRBJ1-1, with no clear D. Trimming took 2 bases from V and 1 from J, leaving 6 bases between them. This CDR3 contains 13 residues. CDR1 SGHRS and CDR2 YFSETQ come from the germline V gene. Here the CDR3 reads CASSFLENTEAFF. The CDR3 DNA reads as TGCGCCAGCAGCTTCTTAGAGAACACTGAAGCTTTCTTT.

V usage is TRBV3-1 (or the pseudogene TRBV3-2) and J usage is TRBJ2-2; D ambiguous. The CDR3 has 14 amino acids. The ends were cut back, 0 bases at V and 5 bases at J, with 7 bases in the middle. Germline assignment: CDR1 LGHDT and CDR2 YNNKEL (reference sequence). Here the CDR3 reads CASSQERITGELFF. The CDR3, as DNA: TGTGCCAGCAGCCAAGAGAGGATTACCGGGGAGCTGTTTTTT.

This sequence joins TRBV20-1 and TRBJ2-5; D gene uncertain. The CDR3 is 11 amino acids. V was trimmed by 6 bases and J by 2 bases, leaving 7 bases between them. Per the germline V gene, CDR1 is DFQATT and CDR2 is SNEGSKA (reference sequence). CDR3 loop: CSAKPQETQYF. CDR3 in DNA: TGCAGTGCAAAACCTCAAGAGACCCAGTACTTC.

The rearrangement uses TRBV5-1 and TRBJ1-1; D remains ambiguous. The CDR3 covers 14 residues. The germline V and J ends were trimmed by 0 bases and 5 bases, with 11 bases remaining between them. Germline V gene data show CDR1 as SGHRS and CDR2 as YFSETQ. The CDR3 region has the DNA TGCGCCAGCAGCTTGGAAAACAGTGAGACTGAAGCTTTCTTT. Translated, it gives CASSLENSETEAFF. Based on the CDR3 plus reference TRBV5-1 and TRBJ1-1, the full variable domain is KAGVTQTPRYLIKTRGQQVTLSCSPISGHRSVSWYQQTPGQGLQFLFEYFSETQRNKGNFPGRFSGRQFSNSRSEMNVSTLELGDSALYLCASSLENSETEAFFGQGTRLTVV.

The V and J genes are TRBV2 and TRBJ1-1; 10 bases are shared with TRBD1. Germline V gene sequence: CDR1 SNHLY, CDR2 FYNNEI. V was pared by 8 bases and J by 2 bases, with 11 bases of the junction left unmatched. CDR3 size: 16 residues. The CDR3 nucleotides read TGTGCCAGCGGGCGGGACAGGGGCCCGCGTAACACTGAAGCTTTCTTT. Amino acid sequence: CASGRDRGPRNTEAFF.

The rearrangement links TRBV6-6 to TRBJ2-1; D is perhaps TRBD2 (6 bases). The ends were cut back, 5 bases at V and 0 bases at J, with 8 bases in the middle. CDR3 length equals 14 residues. CDR1 and CDR2 from the germline V gene are MNHNY and SVGAGI (reference sequence). This chain's CDR3 is CASSGGSSYNEQFF. The CDR3 DNA sequence: TGTGCCAGCAGTGGGGGGAGCTCCTACAATGAGCAGTTCTTC.

This sequence joins TRBV24-1 and TRBJ2-3, with 8 bases aligning to TRBD2. The CDR3 has 16 residues. V dropped 4 bases and J dropped 4; count of bases not matched to a gene: 9. The germline CDR1 and CDR2 sequences are KGHDR and SFDVKD. The CDR3 DNA is TGTGCCACCAGTGACCCACCCGCGGGGGGTGCAGATACGCAGTATTTT. Its protein is CATSDPPAGGADTQYF.

The chain combines TRBV7-2 with TRBJ1-5; 9 nucleotides align to TRBD1. The CDR3 runs 16 residues. Germline V lookup: CDR1 SGHTA, CDR2 FQGNSA. The ends lost 4 bases at V and 4 bases at J; junction bases unmatched: 8. CDR3 sequence reads: CASSSVRQGDNQPQHF. Written as DNA, the CDR3 is TGTGCCAGCAGCTCCGTTCGACAGGGGGATAATCAGCCCCAGCATTTT.

The chain combines TRBV13 with TRBJ2-7; 11 nucleotides align to TRBD1. V lost 5 bases, J lost 3 bases, and 3 bases stayed unmatched. The CDR3 extends over 14 amino acids. The germline V gene encodes CDR1 PRHDT and CDR2 FYEKMQ (reference sequence). This CDR3 is CASSGGQGDYEQYF. The CDR3 coding sequence is TGTGCCAGCAGCGGGGGACAGGGGGACTACGAGCAGTACTTC.

V is TRBV29-1 and J is TRBJ2-7; no reliable D call. Germline CDR1 reads SQVTM; CDR2 reads ANQGSEA. V lost 6 bases to trimming and J lost 0 bases, with 12 bases between them. This CDR3 has 13 amino acids. CDR3 DNA sequence: TGCAGCGTCCAGACTTACAGCTCCTACGAGCAGTACTTC. Its protein is CSVQTYSSYEQYF.

The chain carries TRBV19 and TRBJ2-5; 8 bases fit TRBD1. The junction had 4 bases not matched to a gene; V was cut back by 5 bases and J by 5 bases. Germline CDR1 LNHDA, CDR2 SQIVND (reference sequence). This CDR3 is 13 amino acids long. The CDR3 DNA follows: TGTGCCAGTAGTGCGACAGGGGTCGAGACCCAGTACTTC. It yields the protein CASSATGVETQYF.

Notes on this clone: In the same sample, other DNA sequences code for this CDR3. The rearrangement joins TRBV19 to TRBJ1-5, with TRBD1 matching over 7 bases. Germline CDR1 reads LNHDA; CDR2 reads SQIVND (reference sequence). The CDR3 spans 12 residues. The V gene end was trimmed by 6 bases and the J gene end by 5 bases; junction bases not matched to a gene: 1. CDR3 residues: CASRTGYQPQHF. As DNA, the CDR3 is TGTGCCAGTAGGACAGGGTATCAGCCCCAGCATTTT.